The text below deals with one TCR beta chain. Libraries were prepared by immunoSEQ multiplex PCR; TCRdb keeps only in-frame clonotypes and omits some of them. The data hold about 66,000 clones, with 70% to 90% observed a single time. Trimming cost V 3 bases and J 2 bases, with 16 bases left between them. The CDR3 sequence is 16 residues long. The germline V gene has CDR1 MNHEY and CDR2 SVGEGT. The data were obtained in a study of blood T cell repertoires in COVID-19. The specimen sequenced was peripheral blood. The rearrangement joins TRBV6-2 or TRBV6-3 to TRBJ2-5; possibly TRBD1 for D (6 bases). The sequence was obtained from a man between 50 and 59 years old with active COVID-19. The CDR3 is CASSYLGQSRQETQYF. DNA for the CDR3: TGTGCCAGCAGTTATTTAGGACAGAGTCGTCAAGAGACCCAGTACTTC.